This T cell receptor (beta chain) was retrieved from a study of identical twins. The CDR3 has 12 amino acids. In germline, CDR1 is DFQATT, CDR2 SNEGSKA (reference sequence). MiXCR was run by TCRdb on the 5' RACE reads, yielding one entry per CDR3 protein. The sample carries 400,000 to 650,000 distinct CDR3 sequences, approximately 22% recorded once. These data also featured in a second study, about T cells expressing NK-cell markers.

The sample consisted of CD4+ T cells sorted from blood. The chain recombines TRBV20-1 with TRBJ2-1, with D perhaps matching TRBD2 (5 bases). The source is a woman aged 18-29 years in good health. The CDR3 sequence is CSGNGRGNEQFF. The DNA of the CDR3 is TGCAGCGGGAATGGGCGAGGCAATGAGCAGTTCTTC.